This T cell receptor beta chain appears in the sequencing data of a study of blood T cell repertoires in COVID-19. Study details: Material from acute and convalescent COVID-19 was sourced from the United States, Italy and Spain. Nucleic acid was either cDNA or gDNA, and it came from T cells, B-cell-depleted T cells, or PBMCs.

Source study methods: Estimation of nucleated cell counts was performed using reference gene primer amplification. Libraries were prepared by immunoSEQ multiplex PCR; TCRdb keeps only in-frame clonotypes and omits some of them. The V and J calls and the clone size are those of that table, but D and trimming were determined from the DNA. The data contain 130,000 to 150,000 clones, approximately 80% of them singletons. This sequence originates from a human donor in a cohort sampled during active COVID-19. Material for sequencing was peripheral blood.

The CDR3 nucleotides read TGTGCCAGCAGCGTATTGGACAGGAATAATTCACCCCTCCACTTT. It is translated as CASSVLDRNNSPLHF. V gene TRBV9 combines with J gene TRBJ1-6; TRBD1 matches at 7 bases. From germline, CDR1 is SGDLS and CDR2 YYNGEE. The V and J ends lost 1 base and 5 bases, in that order; junction bases with no gene match: 3. The CDR3 sequence is 15 residues long.